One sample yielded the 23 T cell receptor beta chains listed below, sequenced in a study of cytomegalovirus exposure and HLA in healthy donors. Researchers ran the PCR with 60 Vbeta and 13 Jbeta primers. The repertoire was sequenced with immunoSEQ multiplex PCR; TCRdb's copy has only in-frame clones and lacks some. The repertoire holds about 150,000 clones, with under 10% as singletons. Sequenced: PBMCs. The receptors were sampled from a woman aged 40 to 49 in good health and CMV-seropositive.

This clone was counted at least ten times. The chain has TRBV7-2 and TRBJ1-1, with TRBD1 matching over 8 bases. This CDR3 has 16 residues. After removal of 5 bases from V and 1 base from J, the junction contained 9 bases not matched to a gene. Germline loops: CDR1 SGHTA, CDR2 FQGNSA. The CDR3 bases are TGTGCCAGCAGCCCCGGGACAGGTATGGGGAACACTGAAGCTTTCTTT. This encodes CASSPGTGMGNTEAFF. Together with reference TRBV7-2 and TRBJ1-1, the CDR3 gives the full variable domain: GAGVSQSPSNKVTEKGKDVELRCDPISGHTALYWYRQSLGQGLEFLIYFQGNSAPDKSGLPSDRFSAERTGGSVSTLTIQRTQQEDSAVYLCASSPGTGMGNTEAFFGQGTRLTVV.

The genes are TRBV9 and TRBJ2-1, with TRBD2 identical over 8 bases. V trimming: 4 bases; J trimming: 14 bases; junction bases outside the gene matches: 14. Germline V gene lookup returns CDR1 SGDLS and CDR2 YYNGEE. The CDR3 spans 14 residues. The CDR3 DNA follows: TGTGCCAGCAGCCAACCGGGACTAGAAACTCATAAGTTCTTC. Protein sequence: CASSQPGLETHKFF.

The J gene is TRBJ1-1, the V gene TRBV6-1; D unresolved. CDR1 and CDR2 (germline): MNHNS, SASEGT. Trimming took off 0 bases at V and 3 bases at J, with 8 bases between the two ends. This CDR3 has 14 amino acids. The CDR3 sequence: CASSEASGDTEAFF. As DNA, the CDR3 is TGTGCCAGCAGTGAAGCGTCCGGGGACACTGAAGCTTTCTTT.

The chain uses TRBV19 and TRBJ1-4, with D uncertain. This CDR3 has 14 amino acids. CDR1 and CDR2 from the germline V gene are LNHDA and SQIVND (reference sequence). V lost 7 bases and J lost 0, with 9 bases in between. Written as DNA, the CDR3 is TGTGCCAGTAATCGAGCTGCAACTAATGAAAAACTGTTTTTT. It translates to CASNRAATNEKLFF.

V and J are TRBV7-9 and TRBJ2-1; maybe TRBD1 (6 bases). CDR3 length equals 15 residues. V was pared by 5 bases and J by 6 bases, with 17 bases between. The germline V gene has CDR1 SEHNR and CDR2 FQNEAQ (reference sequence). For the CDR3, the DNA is TGTGCCAGCAGCCCTTGGACAGAAAAAGCCAATGAGCAGTTCTTC. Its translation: CASSPWTEKANEQFF.

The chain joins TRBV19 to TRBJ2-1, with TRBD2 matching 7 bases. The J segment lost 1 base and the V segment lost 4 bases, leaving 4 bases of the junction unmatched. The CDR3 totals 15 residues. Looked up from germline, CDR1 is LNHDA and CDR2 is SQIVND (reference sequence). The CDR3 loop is CASSTTAGSYNEQFF. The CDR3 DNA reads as TGTGCCAGTAGTACTACAGCGGGATCCTACAATGAGCAGTTCTTC.

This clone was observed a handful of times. CDR3 region: CASSETGGTGELFF. The CDR3 DNA follows: TGTGCCAGCAGTGAAACAGGGGGCACCGGGGAGCTGTTTTTT. The rearrangement links TRBV6-4 to TRBJ2-2; 8 bases map to TRBD1. In germline, CDR1 is MRHNA, CDR2 SNTAGT. This CDR3 is 14 amino acids long. V gave up 3 bases and J gave up 4 bases; unmatched junction bases: 1.

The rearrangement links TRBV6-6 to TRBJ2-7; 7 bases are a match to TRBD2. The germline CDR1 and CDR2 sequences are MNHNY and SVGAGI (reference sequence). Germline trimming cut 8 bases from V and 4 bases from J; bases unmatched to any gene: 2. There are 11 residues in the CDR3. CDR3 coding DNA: TGTGCCAGCGGGGGGGGGTACGAGCAGTACTTC. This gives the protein CASGGGYEQYF.

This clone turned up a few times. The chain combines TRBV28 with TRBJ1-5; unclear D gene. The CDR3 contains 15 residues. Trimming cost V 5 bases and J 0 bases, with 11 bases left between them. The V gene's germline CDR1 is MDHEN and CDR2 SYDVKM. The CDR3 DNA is TGTGCCAGCAGTCCGTGGGGAGATAGCAATCAGCCCCAGCATTTT. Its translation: CASSPWGDSNQPQHF. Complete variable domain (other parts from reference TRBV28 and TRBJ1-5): DVKVTQSSRYLVKRTGEKVFLECVQDMDHENMFWYRQDPGLGLRLIYFSYDVKMKEKGDIPEGYSVSREKKERFSLILESASTNQTSMYLCASSPWGDSNQPQHFGDGTRLSIL.

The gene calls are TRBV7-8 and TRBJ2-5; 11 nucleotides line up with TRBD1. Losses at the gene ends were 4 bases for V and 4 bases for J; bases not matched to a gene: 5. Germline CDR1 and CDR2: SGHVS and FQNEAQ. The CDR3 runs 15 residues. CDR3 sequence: CASSSSGTGGETQYF. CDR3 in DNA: TGTGCCAGCAGCTCATCCGGGACAGGGGGAGAGACCCAGTACTTC.

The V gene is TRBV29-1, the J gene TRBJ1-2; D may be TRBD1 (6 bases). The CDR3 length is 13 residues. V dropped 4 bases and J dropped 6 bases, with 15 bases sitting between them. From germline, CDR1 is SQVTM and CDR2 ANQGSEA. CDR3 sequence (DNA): TGCAGCGTTGTTGAGAAAGGGGGGGATGGCTACACCTTC. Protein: CSVVEKGGDGYTF.

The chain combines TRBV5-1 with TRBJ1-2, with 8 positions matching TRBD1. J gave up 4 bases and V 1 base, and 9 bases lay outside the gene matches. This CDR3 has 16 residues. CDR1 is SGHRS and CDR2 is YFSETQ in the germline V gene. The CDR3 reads CASSLQQGGSGYGYTF. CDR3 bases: TGCGCCAGCAGCTTGCAACAGGGGGGATCGGGCTATGGCTACACCTTC.

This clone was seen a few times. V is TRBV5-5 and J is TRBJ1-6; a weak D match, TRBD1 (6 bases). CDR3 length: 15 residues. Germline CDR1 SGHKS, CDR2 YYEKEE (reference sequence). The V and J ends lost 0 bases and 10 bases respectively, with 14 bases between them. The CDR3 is CASSLVGLDRSPLHF. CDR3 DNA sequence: TGTGCCAGCAGCTTGGTGGGCCTTGACAGGTCACCCCTCCACTTT.

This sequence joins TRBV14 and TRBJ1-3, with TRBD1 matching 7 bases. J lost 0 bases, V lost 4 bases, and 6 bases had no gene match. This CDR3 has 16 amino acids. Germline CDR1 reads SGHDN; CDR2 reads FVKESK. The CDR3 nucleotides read TGTGCCAGCAGCCCTCGGCGGGACAGCTCTGGAAACACCATATATTTT. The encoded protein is CASSPRRDSSGNTIYF. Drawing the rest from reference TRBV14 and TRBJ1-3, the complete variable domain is EAGVTQFPSHSVIEKGQTVTLRCDPISGHDNLYWYRRVMGKEIKFLLHFVKESKQDESGMPNNRFLAERTGGTYSTLKVQPAELEDSGVYFCASSPRRDSSGNTIYFGEGSWLTVV.

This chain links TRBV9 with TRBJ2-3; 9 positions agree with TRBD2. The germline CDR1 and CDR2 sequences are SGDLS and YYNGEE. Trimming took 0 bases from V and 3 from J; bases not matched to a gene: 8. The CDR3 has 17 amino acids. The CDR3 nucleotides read TGTGCCAGCAGCGTAGCGGCGGGGGGGCAGTTGACAGATACGCAGTATTTT. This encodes CASSVAAGGQLTDTQYF.

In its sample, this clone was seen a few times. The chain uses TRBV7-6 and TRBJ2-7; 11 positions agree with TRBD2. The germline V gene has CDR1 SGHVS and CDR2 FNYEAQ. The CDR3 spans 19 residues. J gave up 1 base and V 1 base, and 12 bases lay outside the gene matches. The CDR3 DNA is TGTGCCAGCAGCTTAGGCCCCCGACTAGCGGGGCTTGCATCCTACGAGCAGTACTTC. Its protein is CASSLGPRLAGLASYEQYF.

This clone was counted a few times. The CDR3 spells CASSLELAGGPDEQFF. CDR3 DNA: TGTGCCAGCAGCTTGGAACTAGCGGGGGGGCCAGATGAGCAGTTCTTC. The chain recombines TRBV5-6 with TRBJ2-1, with 13 bases aligning to TRBD2. V dropped 0 bases and J dropped 8; count of bases not matched to a gene: 5. CDR3 length: 16 residues. Germline-derived CDR1 and CDR2 are SGHDT and YYEEEE.

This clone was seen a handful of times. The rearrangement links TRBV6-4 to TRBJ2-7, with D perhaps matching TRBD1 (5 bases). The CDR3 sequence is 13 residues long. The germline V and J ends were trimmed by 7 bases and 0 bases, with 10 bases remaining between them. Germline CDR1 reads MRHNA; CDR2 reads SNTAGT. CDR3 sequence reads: CASKDKSSYEQYF. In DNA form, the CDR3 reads TGTGCCAGCAAGGACAAGAGCTCCTACGAGCAGTACTTC.

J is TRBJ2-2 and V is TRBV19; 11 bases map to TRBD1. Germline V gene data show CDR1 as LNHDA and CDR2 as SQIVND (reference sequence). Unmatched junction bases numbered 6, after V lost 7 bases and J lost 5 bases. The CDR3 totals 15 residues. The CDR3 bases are TGTGCCAGTACCTGGGGACAGGGGGTAACCGGGGAGCTGTTTTTT. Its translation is CASTWGQGVTGELFF.

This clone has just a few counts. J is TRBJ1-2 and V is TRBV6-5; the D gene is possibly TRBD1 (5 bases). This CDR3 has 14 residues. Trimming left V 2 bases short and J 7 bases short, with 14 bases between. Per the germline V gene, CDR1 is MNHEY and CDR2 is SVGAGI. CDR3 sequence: CASSYQGNPGGYTF. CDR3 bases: TGTGCCAGCAGTTACCAGGGCAATCCCGGTGGCTACACCTTC.

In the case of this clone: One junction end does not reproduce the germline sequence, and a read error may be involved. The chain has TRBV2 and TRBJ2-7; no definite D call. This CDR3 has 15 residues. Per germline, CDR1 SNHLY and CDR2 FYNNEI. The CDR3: CASNTGSLFPYGQYF. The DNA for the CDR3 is TGTGCCAGCAACACCGGGTCCCTATTTCCCTACGGGCAGTACTTC. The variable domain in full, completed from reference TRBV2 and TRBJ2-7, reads EPEVTQTPSHQVTQMGQEVILRCVPISNHLYFYWYRQILGQKVEFLVSFYNNEISEKSEIFDDQFSVERPDGSNFTLKIRSTKLEDSAMYFCASNTGSLFPYGQYFGPGTRLTVT.

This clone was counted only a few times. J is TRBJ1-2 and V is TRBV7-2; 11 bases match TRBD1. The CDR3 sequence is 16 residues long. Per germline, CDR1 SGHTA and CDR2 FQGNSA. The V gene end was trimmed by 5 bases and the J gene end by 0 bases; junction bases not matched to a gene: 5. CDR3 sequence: CASSARTGGPNYGYTF. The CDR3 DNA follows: TGTGCCAGCAGCGCCCGGACAGGGGGCCCTAACTATGGCTACACCTTC.

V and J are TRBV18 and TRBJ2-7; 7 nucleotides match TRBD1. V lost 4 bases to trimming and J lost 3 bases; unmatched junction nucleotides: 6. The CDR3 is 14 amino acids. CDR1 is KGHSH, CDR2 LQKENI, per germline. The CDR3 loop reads CASSRGTANYEQYF. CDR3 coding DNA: TGTGCCAGCTCACGGGGGACAGCGAACTACGAGCAGTACTTC.